Following are 23 T cell receptor beta chains from one sample sequenced in a study of CD8 T cells in ankylosing spondylitis. Study outcomes and limitations: Blood of patients with ankylosing spondylitis appeared to be characterized by a TCR beta motif of several highly homologous variants.

A single record per CDR3 protein comes from TCRdb applying MiXCR to the 5' RACE reads. The sample contains more than 500,000 distinct CDR3 sequences, about 5.4% of which appear only once. No antigen has been assigned to these receptors. The material sequenced was blood, either unsorted or a sorted T cell fraction (not recorded which). These receptors were collected from a male donor with ankylosing spondylitis.

This clonotype occurred many times. The chain couples TRBV11-2 to TRBJ2-6; 7 bases are shared with TRBD2. The germline V gene encodes CDR1 SGHAT and CDR2 FQNNGV. The CDR3 has 18 amino acids. V lost 4 bases and J lost 0; bases outside the gene matches: 9. The DNA of the CDR3 is TGTGCCAGCAGCTCCGGGGGGTTTATAACCTCTGGGGCCAACGTCCTGACTTTC. Its protein is CASSSGGFITSGANVLTF.

This clonotype was counted ten times or more. The rearrangement links TRBV7-2 to TRBJ1-2; 11 positions match TRBD1. Trimming at V came to 5 bases and at J to 8 bases, leaving 13 bases not matched to a gene. CDR3 length: 16 amino acids. Germline V gene sequence: CDR1 SGHTA, CDR2 FQGNSA. The CDR3 bases are TGTGCCAGCAGCCTACAGGGGGACAGGGGGAGATGGGGCTACACCTTC. It encodes CASSLQGDRGRWGYTF.

This clonotype was counted many times. The chain employs TRBV12-3 or TRBV12-4 and TRBJ1-5; TRBD1 matches at 7 bases. The CDR3 is made up of 16 amino acids. The junction had 7 bases not matched to a gene; V was cut back by 4 bases and J by 1 base. The CDR3, as DNA: TGTGCCAGCAGTTCCCGACAGGGTAACAGCAATCAGCCCCAGCATTTT. Translating gives CASSSRQGNSNQPQHF.

This clonotype occurred many times. The chain joins TRBV5-1 to TRBJ2-6; a possible D gene is TRBD2 (5 bases). The germline V and J ends were trimmed by 0 bases and 1 base, with 5 bases remaining between them. CDR3 length: 15 amino acids. Germline CDR1 SGHRS, CDR2 YFSETQ. For the CDR3, the DNA is TGCGCCAGCAGCTTGGTAGCGTCTGGGGCCAACGTCCTGACTTTC. Protein sequence: CASSLVASGANVLTF.

This clonotype occurred a few times. V and J are TRBV18 and TRBJ2-1; tentatively, D is TRBD2 (5 bases). The CDR3 length is 16 residues. Trimming stripped 0 bases from V and 6 bases from J, with 15 bases between. Germline CDR1 and CDR2: KGHSH and LQKENI. The CDR3 region has the DNA TGTGCCAGCTCACCACCTGGCGGGTTTACGGCCAATGAGCAGTTCTTC. Translated, it gives CASSPPGGFTANEQFF.

Ten or more counts support this clonotype. The chain couples TRBV14 to TRBJ1-2; D is undetermined. The CDR3 totals 13 residues. V was pared by 2 bases and J by 1 base, with 5 bases between. CDR1 is SGHDN, CDR2 FVKESK, per germline. DNA for the CDR3: TGTGCCAGCAGCCAAAGGCTTAACTATGGCTACACCTTC. The encoded protein is CASSQRLNYGYTF. Combining the CDR3 with reference TRBV14 and TRBJ1-2 gives the whole variable domain EAGVTQFPSHSVIEKGQTVTLRCDPISGHDNLYWYRRVMGKEIKFLLHFVKESKQDESGMPNNRFLAERTGGTYSTLKVQPAELEDSGVYFCASSQRLNYGYTFGSGTRLTVV.

The rearrangement links TRBV6-2 or TRBV6-3 to TRBJ1-1; tentative D call: TRBD1 (6 bases). V lost 0 bases to trimming and J lost 6 bases, with 11 bases between them. The CDR3 totals 14 residues. The germline V gene encodes CDR1 MNHEY and CDR2 SVGEGT. The CDR3 DNA sequence: TGTGCCAGCAGTTACTCGAAGTGGGGGCCTGAAGCTTTCTTT. The encoded protein is CASSYSKWGPEAFF.

The chain is built from TRBV6-2 or TRBV6-3 and TRBJ2-2; the match to TRBD2 covers 13 bases. Germline V gene lookup returns CDR1 MNHEY and CDR2 SVGEGT. Trimming at V came to 6 bases and at J to 6 bases, leaving 4 bases not matched to a gene. This CDR3 has 15 residues. CDR3 nucleotides: TGTGCCAGCAGCGGACTAGCGGGAGTTCCCGGGGAGCTGTTTTTT. It codes for CASSGLAGVPGELFF.

In its sample, this clonotype was seen many times. The rearrangement links TRBV12-3 or TRBV12-4 to TRBJ1-2, with D possibly matching TRBD1 (5 bases). Between the trimmed V and J ends, which lost 5 bases and 7 bases, there was a span of 17 bases. The CDR3 totals 14 residues. The CDR3 nucleotides are TGTGCCAGCAGTCCAGTAGGGGCAGGGTTTGGCTACACCTTC. Protein sequence: CASSPVGAGFGYTF.

Many counts were recorded for this clonotype. The V gene is TRBV6-5, the J gene TRBJ2-2; maybe TRBD1 (5 bases). The CDR3 extends over 14 amino acids. The germline gives CDR1 MNHEY, CDR2 SVGAGI. V was pared by 9 bases and J by 7 bases, with 18 bases between. As DNA, the CDR3 is TGTGCCAGGAAGTTAGGGGTTTGGGGCGGGGAGCTGTTTTTT. Its protein product is CARKLGVWGGELFF.

This chain joins TRBV5-1 and TRBJ2-5, with TRBD1 as a possible D gene (7 bases). V was cut by 0 bases and J by 8 bases, with 11 bases left in between. CDR1 is SGHRS, CDR2 YFSETQ, per germline. CDR3 length equals 13 residues. The CDR3 protein is CASSLAQGGTQYF. The CDR3 DNA is TGCGCCAGCAGCTTGGCCCAGGGGGGTACCCAGTACTTC. The full variable domain, its missing parts supplied by reference TRBV5-1 and TRBJ2-5, is KAGVTQTPRYLIKTRGQQVTLSCSPISGHRSVSWYQQTPGQGLQFLFEYFSETQRNKGNFPGRFSGRQFSNSRSEMNVSTLELGDSALYLCASSLAQGGTQYFGPGTRLLVL.

This chain joins TRBV6-5 and TRBJ2-4; 8 bases map to TRBD1. CDR3 length: 17 residues. Germline assignment: CDR1 MNHEY and CDR2 SVGAGI. V gave up 4 bases and J gave up 0 bases; unmatched junction bases: 8. This CDR3 is CASSFQTGGTAKNIQYF. As DNA, the CDR3 is TGTGCCAGCAGTTTTCAAACAGGGGGGACAGCCAAAAACATTCAGTACTTC.

There are many counts of this clonotype. The chain employs TRBV7-2 and TRBJ2-3, with D tentatively TRBD1 or TRBD2 (7 bases each). Germline CDR1 is SGHTA and CDR2 is FQGNSA. The CDR3 has 12 residues. Trimming removed 6 bases at V and 8 bases at J, with 12 bases between. CDR3 DNA sequence: TGTGCCAGCAGGTCCAGGGGGGGTACGCAGTATTTT. It codes for CASRSRGGTQYF.

This clonotype was found many times. The rearrangement links TRBV15 to TRBJ2-7; the match to TRBD1 covers 7 bases. The V and J ends lost 1 base and 3 bases, in that order; junction bases with no gene match: 9. The CDR3 extends over 16 amino acids. CDR1 is LNHNV, CDR2 YYDKDF, per germline (reference sequence). CDR3 sequence (DNA): TGTGCCACCAGCAGAGGTTGGGGACAGACCCTCTACGAGCAGTACTTC. It encodes CATSRGWGQTLYEQYF. The variable domain in full, with the rest retrieved from reference TRBV15 and TRBJ2-7, is DAMVIQNPRYQVTQFGKPVTLSCSQTLNHNVMYWYQQKSSQAPKLLFHYYDKDFNNEADTPDNFQSRRPNTSFCFLDIRSPGLGDTAMYLCATSRGWGQTLYEQYFGPGTRLTVT.

This clonotype has at least ten counts. The chain joins TRBV27 to TRBJ2-5, with D possibly TRBD1 on 5 matching bases. Germline CDR1 MNHEY, CDR2 SMNVEV (reference sequence). Trimming took 5 bases from V and 4 from J, leaving 14 bases between them. This CDR3 comprises 14 residues. The CDR3 is CASSLGHALETQYF. CDR3 nucleotides: TGTGCCAGCAGTCTCGGACACGCGTTAGAGACCCAGTACTTC.

This clonotype showed up many times. The V gene is TRBV11-2, the J gene TRBJ2-3; 7 bases map to TRBD2. Looked up from germline, CDR1 is SGHAT and CDR2 is FQNNGV. The CDR3 is 17 residues long. Trimming took 2 bases from V and 0 from J; bases not matched to a gene: 8. The CDR3 DNA reads as TGTGCCAGCAGCTTATACTCCGGACTAGTGAGCACAGATACGCAGTATTTT. Amino acid sequence: CASSLYSGLVSTDTQYF.

This clonotype was seen a handful of times. The J gene is TRBJ1-2, the V gene TRBV6-1, with 9 bases aligning to TRBD1. The junction had 9 bases not matched to a gene; V was cut back by 5 bases and J by 8 bases. Germline V gene sequence: CDR1 MNHNS, CDR2 SASEGT. The CDR3 is 14 amino acids. In DNA form, the CDR3 reads TGTGCCAGCAGTCTATACAGGGGGCGCGAGGGCTACACCTTC. It translates to CASSLYRGREGYTF.

This clonotype appeared many times. The rearrangement joins TRBV7-2 to TRBJ2-7, with D possibly matching TRBD2 (6 bases). V gave up 1 base and J gave up 6 bases, with 10 bases separating them. Per germline, CDR1 SGHTA and CDR2 FQGNSA. This CDR3 is built from 13 residues. The chain's CDR3 is CASSLGRGSEQYF. CDR3 coding DNA: TGTGCCAGCAGCTTAGGTCGGGGGTCCGAGCAGTACTTC.

The table lists this clonotype with many counts. The J gene is TRBJ2-1, the V gene TRBV10-3, with D perhaps assigned TRBD1 or TRBD2 (5 bases each). The V gene's germline CDR1 is ENHRY and CDR2 SYGVKD. The CDR3 is made up of 12 amino acids. The germline V and J ends were trimmed by 4 bases and 12 bases, with 13 bases remaining between them. CDR3 in amino acids: CAISGGNNGQFF. As DNA, the CDR3 is TGTGCCATCAGTGGGGGGAATAACGGGCAGTTCTTC.

A word on this clonotype: A clone one base away is much larger, so this may be a read error. This chain joins TRBV20-1 and TRBJ2-5; weak D call: TRBD2 (6 bases). Germline CDR1 and CDR2: DFQATT and SNEGSKA (reference sequence). The V and J ends lost 1 base and 4 bases respectively, with 10 bases between them. This CDR3 comprises 13 residues. The chain's CDR3 is CSARGRERETQYF. DNA of the CDR3: TGCAGTGCTAGAGGGAGGGAGAGAGAGACCCAGTACTTC.

At least ten counts were recorded for this clonotype. The chain joins TRBV18 to TRBJ1-2; no firm D call. Germline loops: CDR1 KGHSH, CDR2 LQKENI. With 2 bases removed from V and 5 bases from J, the gap between germline ends came to 12 bases. The CDR3 loop spans 14 amino acids. The DNA for the CDR3 is TGTGCCAGCTCACCAGATTTCTCCGGATATGGCTACACCTTC. This codes for CASSPDFSGYGYTF.

At least ten counts were recorded for this clonotype. J is TRBJ2-3 and V is TRBV5-1; D may be TRBD2 (5 bases). This CDR3 comprises 14 residues. Germline V CDR1 and CDR2: SGHRS, YFSETQ. Trimming stripped 0 bases from V and 4 bases from J, with 9 bases between. The CDR3 protein is CASSLGGPADTQYF. CDR3 bases: TGCGCCAGCAGCTTGGGAGGGCCGGCAGATACGCAGTATTTT.

This rearrangement joins TRBV4-1 to TRBJ2-5, with TRBD2 matching over 16 bases. With 4 bases clipped from V and 1 base from J, the junction kept 12 bases outside the gene matches. Germline CDR1 reads MGHRA; CDR2 reads YSYEKL. There are 20 residues in the CDR3. CDR3 bases: TGCGCCAGCAGCCGGATTCCGGGACTAGCGGGAGGGCCGAGCCAAGAGACCCAGTACTTC. This translates into CASSRIPGLAGGPSQETQYF.